These T cell receptor beta chains were read from a single sample in a study of T cells in localized non-small cell lung cancer. TCRdb's copy holds only in-frame clones and misses some; the assay was immunoSEQ multiplex PCR. The table has about 24,000 clones, 87% seen once; the top ten hold about 29%. The material sequenced was peripheral blood, taken before any cancer treatment. These receptors were obtained from a male donor aged 60 or over with stage I squamous cell lung carcinoma. Both conserved end residues are part of each CDR3. Fields, in order: D gene, clone size, V gene, J gene, CDR3 DNA, CDR3 protein. The D gene is left open where the match is weak. Clone size is shown for a subset of rows, as once, few, many or a class of expanded clone.

>NA|NA|TRBV7-8|TRBJ1-2
TGTGCCAGCAGCTTAGTCGGGAGCTATGGCTACACCTTC
CASSLVGSYGYTF
>NA|NA|TRBV18|TRBJ2-1
TGTGCCAGCTCTAACCGGCCGCCATCCCTTTACAATGAGCAGTTCTTC
CASSNRPPSLYNEQFF
>NA|NA|TRBV7-2|TRBJ2-1
TGTGCCAGCAGCTTAAACACCCTCTACAATGAGCAGTTCTTC
CASSLNTLYNEQFF
>NA|NA|TRBV21-1|TRBJ2-7
TGTGCCAGCAGCAAAGACGTAGAGGGGTTCTACGAGCAGTACTTC
CASSKDVEGFYEQYF
>NA|NA|TRBV18|TRBJ1-1
TGTGCCAGCTCACCGGGACCGGGACGCACTGAAGCTTTCTTT
CASSPGPGRTEAFF
>NA|few|TRBV6-5|TRBJ1-5
TGTGCCAGCAGAATGAGATGGAATCAGCCCCAGCATTTT
CASRMRWNQPQHF
>NA|NA|TRBV9|TRBJ2-3
TGTGCCAGCAGCGTAGGAGCAGGGGCCACAGATACGCAGTATTTT
CASSVGAGATDTQYF
>NA|NA|TRBV29-1|TRBJ2-3
TGCAGCGTTGAAGGAGGGACAGATACGCAGTATTTT
CSVEGGTDTQYF
>NA|NA|TRBV18|TRBJ2-1
TGTGCCAGCTCACCACGTGGCTACCGTACAGATAACAATGAGCAGTTCTTC
CASSPRGYRTDNNEQFF
>TRBD1|NA|TRBV6-1|TRBJ2-5
TGTGCCATTCTGAAGGGGGCCCTAGAGACCCAGTACTTC
CAILKGALETQYF
>TRBD1|NA|TRBV5-4|TRBJ1-6
TGTGCCAGCAGCTTGGAGCAGGGGGACTCACCCCTCCACTTT
CASSLEQGDSPLHF
>NA|NA|TRBV5-1|TRBJ1-2
TGCGCCAGCAGCTCTGCAGTAGGCCGGGGCTACACCTTC
CASSSAVGRGYTF
>NA|NA|TRBV11-2|TRBJ1-1
TGTGCCAGCAGCTTAGTATGGGGAGGTGAAGCTTTCTTT
CASSLVWGGEAFF
>NA|NA|TRBV7-6|TRBJ2-5
TGTGCCAGCAGCTTAACGCCGGGGCGCAGAGAGACCCAGTACTTC
CASSLTPGRRETQYF
>NA|NA|TRBV7-2|TRBJ1-6
TGTGCTTCGAGTCAGGGCAATTCACCCCTCCACTTT
CASSQGNSPLHF
>NA|NA|TRBV11-2|TRBJ1-3
TGTGCCAGCAGCTCCCTTCTTGACGCCAACTCTGGAAACACCATATATTTT
CASSSLLDANSGNTIYF
>NA|NA|TRBV19|TRBJ2-7
TGTGCCAGTAGCATCATGGCGGTCGTGAACGAGCAGTACTTC
CASSIMAVVNEQYF
>TRBD2|NA|TRBV9|TRBJ2-5
TGTGCCAGCAGCCCTCGCGGACTAGCGGGAGTGGGGGAGACCCAGTACTTC
CASSPRGLAGVGETQYF
>NA|NA|TRBV7-9|TRBJ2-1
TGTGCCAGCAGCTTAACGGGATTATATAATGAGCAGTTCTTC
CASSLTGLYNEQFF
>TRBD1|NA|TRBV2|TRBJ1-5
TGTGCCAGCAGCCGCAGGGGGACCTCCCCAGGGCAGCCCCAGCATTTT
CASSRRGTSPGQPQHF
>NA|NA|TRBV2|TRBJ2-5
TGTGCCAGCACCTCTTTTGGGGGGGGCCCCTACCAAGAGACCCAGTACTTC
CASTSFGGGPYQETQYF
>TRBD1|NA|TRBV27|TRBJ2-1
TGTGCCAGCAGTTTCCTTCTTACGGGACAGAACTACAATGAGCAGTTCTTC
CASSFLLTGQNYNEQFF
>NA|NA|TRBV6-5|TRBJ2-7
TGTGCCAGCAGCCAGAGGGGAAGCCTCTCGTGGGAGCAGTACTTC
CASSQRGSLSWEQYF
>NA|NA|TRBV11-2|TRBJ2-3
TGTGCCAGCAGCCTAGACAGGCCTGATACGCAGTATTTT
CASSLDRPDTQYF
>NA|NA|TRBV7-2|TRBJ2-3
TGTGCCAGCAGCCGTCAGGTGGTGCGGCCAACTGGGACAGATACGCAGTATTTT
CASSRQVVRPTGTDTQYF
>TRBD2|NA|TRBV30|TRBJ2-1
TGTGCCTGGAGAGGGCTGGGACTAGCGGGAGTAGGGGAGCAGTTCTTC
CAWRGLGLAGVGEQFF
>TRBD1|NA|TRBV10-3|TRBJ1-1
TGTGCCATCAGTGAGTCCCAACAGGGGGCGGGTGAAGCTTTCTTT
CAISESQQGAGEAFF
>NA|NA|TRBV7-2|TRBJ1-3
TGTGCCAGCAGCTTAGCGCTTGGAAACACCATATATTTT
CASSLALGNTIYF
>TRBD1|NA|TRBV5-4|TRBJ2-1
TGTGCCAGCAGTCTCGACAGGGGTGTTTCACGCAATGAGCAGTTCTTC
CASSLDRGVSRNEQFF
>TRBD1|NA|TRBV30|TRBJ1-1
TGTGCCTGGAGATTCCGGGACAGGGGAGGCACTGAAGCTTTCTTT
CAWRFRDRGGTEAFF
>NA|NA|TRBV5-1|TRBJ1-4
TGCGCCAGCAGCTCGGGGTCACAGATCGGAGAAAAACTGTTTTTT
CASSSGSQIGEKLFF
>NA|NA|TRBV29-1|TRBJ2-7
TGCAGCGTTGAAGTAACAGGGAATTTGTACGAGCAGTACTTC
CSVEVTGNLYEQYF
>NA|NA|TRBV4-1|TRBJ2-5
TGCGCCAGCAGCCAGCAAGAGACCCAGTACTTC
CASSQQETQYF
>TRBD2|NA|TRBV10-3|TRBJ2-1
TGTGCCATCAGTGAAGGCGCTAGCGGGGACAATGAGCAGTTCTTC
CAISEGASGDNEQFF
>TRBD1|NA|TRBV5-6|TRBJ1-1
TGTGCCAGCAGCCCAGGGGGCCGGACTGAAGCTTTCTTT
CASSPGGRTEAFF
>NA|NA|TRBV30|TRBJ2-7
TGTGCCTGGAGTGTAGTACTTCGGGGAGGCGAGCAGTACTTC
CAWSVVLRGGEQYF
>NA|NA|TRBV5-1|TRBJ2-7
TGCGCCAGCAGCTTGAACAGATACGAGCAGTACTTC
CASSLNRYEQYF
>TRBD2|NA|TRBV27|TRBJ2-5
TGTGCCAGCAGTTTATTCAGCGGGACCACCGGGGAGACCCAGTACTTC
CASSLFSGTTGETQYF
>NA|NA|TRBV29-1|TRBJ2-7
TGCAGCGCAGGACAGCAGCGGAACTCCTACGAGCAGTACTTC
CSAGQQRNSYEQYF
>TRBD2|hyperexpanded|TRBV7-2|TRBJ2-5
TGTGCCAGCAGCTTAGGAGCGGGGGGAATAGAGACCCAGTACTTC
CASSLGAGGIETQYF
>NA|NA|TRBV7-3|TRBJ2-2
TGTGCCAGCAGCCCCTACAGCCTACACGCAACCGGGGAGCTGTTTTTT
CASSPYSLHATGELFF
>NA|NA|TRBV5-5|TRBJ1-2
TGTGCCAGCAGCTTGGAAGGCCCCCGGGCCTATGGCTACACCTTC
CASSLEGPRAYGYTF
>NA|once|TRBV6-4|TRBJ2-2
TGTGCCAGCAGACCGGAGGACAGGGCGGGAGGGAACGACACCGGGGAGCTGTTTTTT
CASRPEDRAGGNDTGELFF
>TRBD1|NA|TRBV11-2|TRBJ2-7
TGTGCCAGCAGCCCCGCCGGGACAGCGGCCGGGGAGCAGTACTTC
CASSPAGTAAGEQYF
>NA|NA|TRBV6-1|TRBJ1-1
TGTGCCAGCAGTTCGGGAGGATACACTGAAGCTTTCTTT
CASSSGGYTEAFF
>NA|NA|TRBV4-1|TRBJ1-1
TGCGCCAGCCACCGAACCGGGGGCACTGAAGCTTTCTTT
CASHRTGGTEAFF
>NA|NA|TRBV2|TRBJ1-2
TGTGCCAGCAATCAGGGGACTAACTATGGCTACACCTTC
CASNQGTNYGYTF
>TRBD1|NA|TRBV30|TRBJ1-1
TGTGCCTGGAGCGCTCGGACAGGGCCCGCGAACACTGAAGCTTTCTTT
CAWSARTGPANTEAFF
>TRBD1|NA|TRBV30|TRBJ2-2
TGTGCCTGGAGTAGACAGGGGCTTGGAGAGCTGTTTTTT
CAWSRQGLGELFF
>NA|once|TRBV5-6|TRBJ2-7
TGTGCCAGCAGCGGAGGGACTGAAGCCTACGAGCAGTACTTC
CASSGGTEAYEQYF